The sequence of this T cell receptor (beta chain) was determined in a study of response to subunit inactivated influenza vaccine (dated by TCRdb to 2017 to 2018). In the study overall: The study used deep quantitative T cell receptor repertoire profiling to track responses to a trivalent subunit inactivated influenza vaccine. What the authors observed across the whole study: According to the authors, only a limited number of new T cells may be recruited by each seasonal influenza vaccination.

This clonotype was observed a handful of times. The antigen it recognizes is unknown. Base qualities are not recorded, but no much larger clone differs from it by a single base. V is pared back by 5 bases and J by 0 bases, with 11 bases lying between the germline termini. The germline V gene provides CDR1 SGHAT and CDR2 FQNNGV. The CDR3, cysteine through phenylalanine, is 15 amino acids long. Just the 45-base CDR3 DNA is kept, in frame starting at base 1. Receptor libraries were prepared by RT-PCR. For sequencing, an Illumina HiSeq 2500 was employed. TCRdb passed the public sequencing reads through fastp at Q25 and MiXCR, retaining productive beta sequences. Rows with one shared CDR3 protein collapse into an entry with the most common genes and DNA. Present in this sample are more than 600,000 distinct CDR3 sequences, about 18% of which were seen just once. The ten largest clones capture around 9.9% of the sample.

The V and J genes are TRBV11-2 and TRBJ2-1; the D gene remains uncertain. This clonotype originated in a man aged 45 to 65 who received an inactivated influenza vaccine. Donor details come from another sample of the same person, matched by shared clones. The sequenced sample was PBMCs from blood, obtained less than 6 days after vaccination. The CDR3 region reads CASSPRGFSYNEQFF. The nucleotide sequence is given as TGTGCCAGCAGCCCACGCGGATTCTCCTACAATGAGCAGTTCTTC.